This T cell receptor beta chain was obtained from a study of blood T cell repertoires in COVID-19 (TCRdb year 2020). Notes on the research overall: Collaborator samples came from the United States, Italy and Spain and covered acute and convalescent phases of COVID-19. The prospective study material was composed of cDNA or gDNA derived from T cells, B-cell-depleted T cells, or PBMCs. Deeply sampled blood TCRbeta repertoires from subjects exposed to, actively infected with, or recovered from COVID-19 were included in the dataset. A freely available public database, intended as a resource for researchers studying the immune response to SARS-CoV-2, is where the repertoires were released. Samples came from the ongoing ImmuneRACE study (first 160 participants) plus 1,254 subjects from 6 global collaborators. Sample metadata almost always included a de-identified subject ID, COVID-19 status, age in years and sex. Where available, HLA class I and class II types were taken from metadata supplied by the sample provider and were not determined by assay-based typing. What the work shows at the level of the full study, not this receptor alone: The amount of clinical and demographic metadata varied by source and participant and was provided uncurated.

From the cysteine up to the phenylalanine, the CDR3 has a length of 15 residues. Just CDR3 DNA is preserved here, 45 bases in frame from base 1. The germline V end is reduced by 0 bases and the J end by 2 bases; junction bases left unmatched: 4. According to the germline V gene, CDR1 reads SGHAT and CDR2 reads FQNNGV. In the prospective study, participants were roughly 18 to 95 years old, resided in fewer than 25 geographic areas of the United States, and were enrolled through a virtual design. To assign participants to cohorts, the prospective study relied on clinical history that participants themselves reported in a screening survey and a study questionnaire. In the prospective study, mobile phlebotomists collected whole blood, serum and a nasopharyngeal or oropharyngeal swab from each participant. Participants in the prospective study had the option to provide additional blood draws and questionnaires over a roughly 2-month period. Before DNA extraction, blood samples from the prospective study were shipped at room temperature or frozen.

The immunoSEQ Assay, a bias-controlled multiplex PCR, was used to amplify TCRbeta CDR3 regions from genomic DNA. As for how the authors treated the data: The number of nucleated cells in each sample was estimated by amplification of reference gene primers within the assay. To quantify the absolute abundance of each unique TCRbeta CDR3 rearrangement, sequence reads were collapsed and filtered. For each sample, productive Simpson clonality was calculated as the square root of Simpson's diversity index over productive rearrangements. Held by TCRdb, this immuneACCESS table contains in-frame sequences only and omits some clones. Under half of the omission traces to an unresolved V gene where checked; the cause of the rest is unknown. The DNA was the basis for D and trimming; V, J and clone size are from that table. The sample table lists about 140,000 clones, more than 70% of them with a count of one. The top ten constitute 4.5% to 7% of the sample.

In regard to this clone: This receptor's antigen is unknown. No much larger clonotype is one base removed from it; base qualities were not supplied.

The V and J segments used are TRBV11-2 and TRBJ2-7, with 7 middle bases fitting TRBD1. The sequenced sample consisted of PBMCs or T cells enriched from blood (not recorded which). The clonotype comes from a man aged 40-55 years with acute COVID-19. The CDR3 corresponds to CASSLDRQGAYEQYF. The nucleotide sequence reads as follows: TGTGCCAGCAGCTTAGATCGGCAGGGGGCCTACGAGCAGTACTTC.